A selection of T cell receptor beta chains follows, all from one sample in a study of cytomegalovirus exposure and HLA in healthy donors. The table came from immunoSEQ multiplex PCR; TCRdb's copy has only in-frame clones and leaves some out. Among about 110,000 clones listed, roughly 75% were seen once. The sequenced sample was PBMCs. These TCRs come from a man in his forties in good health and CMV-seronegative. CDR3s include the opening cysteine and the closing phenylalanine or tryptophan.

>TRBV10-3|TRBJ1-5
CATRRGNDQPQHF
>TRBV19|TRBJ1-4
CASSTPRGNNEKLFF
>TRBV7-6|TRBJ1-2
CASSLDRQAYTF
>TRBV6-1|TRBJ2-7
CASRPSGQSYEQYF
>TRBV18|TRBJ1-5
CASSPQLYGRADQPQHF
>TRBV7-9|TRBJ2-5
CASSSSSDRGGIETQYF
>TRBV27|TRBJ1-5
CAGGPSGVVPQHF
>TRBV19|TRBJ2-5
CANGQETQYF
>TRBV2|TRBJ1-2
CASSYRNNYGYTF
>TRBV18|TRBJ2-7
CASSWGTGDYEQYF
>TRBV28|TRBJ2-7
CASSSSGSGRGGGEQYF
>TRBV29-1|TRBJ1-5
CSVADGLLGNQPQHF
>TRBV7-9|TRBJ2-6
CASTTTAAYSGANVLTF
>TRBV7-9|TRBJ1-5
CASSLGASDQPQHF
>TRBV5-1|TRBJ2-2
CASSLGNLNTGELFF
>TRBV6-4|TRBJ1-2
CASKGGRPYGYTF
>TRBV7-7|TRBJ1-4
CASSPGAGENEKLFF
>TRBV2|TRBJ2-2
CASSRQGGVRAGELFF
>TRBV13|TRBJ1-1
CASSLRGALNTEAFF
>TRBV2|TRBJ2-3
CASRRLAGGRTDTQYF
>TRBV2|TRBJ2-2
CASTKTSPGTGELFF
>TRBV1|TRBJ2-3
CTSSQPLAGGWTSTDTQYF
>TRBV2|TRBJ1-1
CASSDGSLNTEAFF
>TRBV5-1|TRBJ2-7
CASSLGGTYSYEQYF
>TRBV5-1|TRBJ2-7
CASRDTSGASYEQYF
>TRBV18|TRBJ1-2
CASSPPKGRVPDGYTF
>TRBV5-1|TRBJ1-1
CASSTQGNTEAFF
>TRBV27|TRBJ2-7
CASSPEGGLVDEQYF
>TRBV2|TRBJ2-3
CASSGTSGGDFWLPDTQYF
>TRBV5-1|TRBJ2-5
CASSSGVGIGETQYF
>TRBV15|TRBJ1-5
CATSTTGGRQPQHF
>TRBV19|TRBJ2-7
CAREGTGVYEQYF
>TRBV10-1|TRBJ2-1
CASSETFTSGNNEQFF
>TRBV2|TRBJ2-1
CASSQGQSGAQFF
>TRBV4-1|TRBJ2-5
CASSQGSGGVQTQYF
>TRBV2|TRBJ2-1
CASRIAGGPDEQFF
>TRBV5-1|TRBJ2-5
CASSIGRTQYF
>TRBV5-1|TRBJ2-4
CASSLGFGTDINIQYF
>TRBV9|TRBJ2-7
CASSVGTNSYEQYF
>TRBV6-5|TRBJ1-1
CASRYRGNTEAFF
>TRBV27|TRBJ1-2
CASSHDRGYGYTF
>TRBV5-1|TRBJ1-6
CASSDGQNNSPLHF
>TRBV7-2|TRBJ2-5
CASSLASIKETQYF
>TRBV4-1|TRBJ2-2
CASSQEGAGANTGELFF
>TRBV11-2|TRBJ2-3
CASSRMGTYDTDTQYF
>TRBV6-5|TRBJ1-5
CASNQAFNQPQHF
>TRBV7-8|TRBJ1-6
CASSLQGAESPLHF
>TRBV5-1|TRBJ2-3
CASSHLAGAFTDTQYF
>TRBV7-8|TRBJ2-3
CASSLAGRGGGLPDTQYF
>TRBV7-2|TRBJ1-1
CASSRPPETAEAFF
>TRBV5-4|TRBJ1-2
CASSTTGVRGYGYTF
>TRBV19|TRBJ2-2
CASSMLRTGKAGELFF
>TRBV6-5|TRBJ2-7
CASSRRQGHEQYF
>TRBV19|TRBJ1-1
CASSISGTGARANTEAFF
>TRBV7-9|TRBJ1-2
CASSLGAPQGLYGYTF
>TRBV7-2|TRBJ2-7
CASSSDGTGFYEQYF
>TRBV2|TRBJ1-1
CASSRQGFEAFF